Listed here are 16 T cell receptor beta chains from one sample, sequenced in a study of T cell responses to AZD1222 COVID-19 vaccine. Measured with immunoSEQ multiplex PCR; TCRdb has only the in-frame clones, and not every one. Of approximately 120,000 clones in the sample, nearly 90% were seen once. Material: peripheral blood, obtained on day 0 of MenACWY control vaccination. Receptors were obtained from an adult in good health.

The V call is TRBV6-5, the J call TRBJ2-7; D ambiguous. Trimming removed 9 bases from V and 1 base from J, with 13 bases in between. Per germline, CDR1 MNHEY and CDR2 SVGAGI. The CDR3 spans 13 residues. CDR3 protein: CASRWGGSYEQYF. Written as DNA, the CDR3 is TGTGCCAGTCGCTGGGGTGGTTCCTACGAGCAGTACTTC.

The chain employs TRBV29-1 and TRBJ1-5; D perhaps matches TRBD1 (5 bases). The V end was cut by 0 bases, the J end by 6 bases, with 9 bases between. This CDR3 is built from 13 residues. Germline values: CDR1 SQVTM, CDR2 ANQGSEA. In DNA, the CDR3 is TGCAGCGTTGAAGAAGGTGGGGGTCAGCCCCAGCATTTT. Protein product: CSVEEGGGQPQHF. Based on the CDR3 plus reference TRBV29-1 and TRBJ1-5, the full variable domain is SAVISQKPSRDICQRGTSLTIQCQVDSQVTMMFWYRQQPGQSLTLIATANQGSEATYESGFVIDKFPISRPNLTFSTLTVSNMSPEDSSIYLCSVEEGGGQPQHFGDGTRLSIL.

As regards this clone: The junction differs from germline at one of its ends, possibly a read error. The CDR3 is CASTPGLAVLETQYF. CDR3 in DNA: TGTGCCAGCACACCGGGACTAGCGGTTCTAGAGACCCAGTACTTC. The genes are TRBV18 and TRBJ2-5, with 11 bases matching TRBD2. This CDR3 contains 15 residues. Germline V gene lookup returns CDR1 KGHSH and CDR2 LQKENI.

J is TRBJ1-2 and V is TRBV27; a possible D gene is TRBD1 (5 bases). Trimming removed 7 bases at V and 4 bases at J, with 13 bases between. Germline CDR1 and CDR2: MNHEY and SMNVEV (reference sequence). This CDR3 contains 13 residues. Here the CDR3 reads CASKHSGLYGYTF. The CDR3 DNA follows: TGTGCCAGCAAACATTCGGGACTCTATGGCTACACCTTC.

The V call is TRBV5-4, the J call TRBJ1-2; D is possibly TRBD1 (6 bases). Germline-derived CDR1 and CDR2 are SGHNT and YYREEE (reference sequence). This CDR3 spans 13 amino acids. The V end was cut by 5 bases, the J end by 4 bases, with 12 bases between. CDR3 in DNA: TGTGCCAGCAGGCCGGGACACCTCTATGGCTACACCTTC. It translates to CASRPGHLYGYTF.

The chain carries TRBV5-6 and TRBJ1-5, with 7 bases fitting TRBD1. V was pared by 4 bases and J by 5 bases, with 6 bases of the junction left unmatched. Germline V gene sequence: CDR1 SGHDT, CDR2 YYEEEE. The CDR3 extends over 14 amino acids. The CDR3 DNA is TGTGCCAGCAGCCGCGGGACAGCCTATCAGCCCCAGCATTTT. It translates to CASSRGTAYQPQHF.

The V call is TRBV2, the J call TRBJ2-5, with TRBD1 as a possible D gene (5 bases). Germline-derived CDR1 and CDR2 are SNHLY and FYNNEI. This CDR3 comprises 18 residues. V lost 2 bases, J lost 3 bases, and 22 bases lay in between. The DNA for the CDR3 is TGTGCCAGCAGTGAAATCTGGGGCGCAACGCCACCCGAAGAGACCCAGTACTTC. This gives the protein CASSEIWGATPPEETQYF.

The chain is built from TRBV9 and TRBJ1-2; D remains ambiguous. Germline V lookup: CDR1 SGDLS, CDR2 YYNGEE. Trimming removed 4 bases at V and 8 bases at J, with 18 bases between. This CDR3 region has 14 residues. DNA of the CDR3: TGTGCCAGCAGCACCCAGGACGGTATGTGGGGCTACACCTTC. Its protein product is CASSTQDGMWGYTF.

V gene TRBV6-5 combines with J gene TRBJ2-7, with D perhaps given as TRBD1 or TRBD2 (6 bases each). V was shortened by 5 bases and J by 1 base, with 12 bases between the two germline ends. This CDR3 is 14 amino acids long. The germline CDR1 and CDR2 sequences are MNHEY and SVGAGI. CDR3 DNA sequence: TGTGCCAGCAGTCCGGGGGCGCTGTCCTACGAGCAGTACTTC. The encoded protein is CASSPGALSYEQYF.

V is TRBV5-1 and J is TRBJ1-6, with TRBD1 identical over 8 bases. This CDR3 is built from 15 residues. CDR1 SGHRS and CDR2 YFSETQ come from the germline V gene. V was pared by 2 bases and J by 9 bases, with 7 bases of the junction left unmatched. The CDR3 here is CASSFLDRGVSPLHF. The CDR3 coding sequence is TGCGCCAGCAGCTTCCTCGACAGGGGAGTTTCACCCCTCCACTTT.

The rearrangement links TRBV4-3 to TRBJ2-4; 10 bases are a match to TRBD2. This CDR3 is 16 amino acids long. Germline lookup yields CDR1 LGHNA and CDR2 YSLEER. The ends lost 0 bases at V and 10 bases at J; junction bases unmatched: 9. The DNA for the CDR3 is TGCGCCAGCAGCCAAGATCCCCCTAGCGGGAGATATATTCAGTACTTC. Translating gives CASSQDPPSGRYIQYF.

The chain links TRBV4-2 to TRBJ2-1, with D maybe TRBD2 (5 bases). V lost 1 base to trimming and J lost 6 bases, with 13 bases between them. CDR1 and CDR2 from the germline V gene are LGHNA and YNFKEQ. The CDR3 consists of 15 residues. CDR3 DNA sequence: TGTGCCAGCAGCCAAGTCCGGGGTGCAGGCAATGAGCAGTTCTTC. It yields the protein CASSQVRGAGNEQFF.

For this clone: A read error may produce the germline difference seen at one junction end. V and J are TRBV3-1 (or the pseudogene TRBV3-2) and TRBJ1-1, with D unclear. CDR3 length equals 11 residues. From germline, CDR1 is LGHDT and CDR2 YNNKEL (reference sequence). As DNA, the CDR3 is TGTGCCAGCAGCCATCTCCGCGGGGTAACCTTT. Amino acid sequence: CASSHLRGVTF.

The rearrangement links TRBV11-2 to TRBJ2-7; no firm D call. V was cut by 0 bases and J by 1 base, with 13 bases left in between. Germline assignment: CDR1 SGHAT and CDR2 FQNNGV. The CDR3 is 16 amino acids. Here the CDR3 DNA reads TGTGCCAGCAGCTTAGAGGGGTGGGCCTCATCCTACGAGCAGTACTTC. This translates into CASSLEGWASSYEQYF.

V is TRBV14 and J is TRBJ2-1, with a tentative D call TRBD2 (5 bases). Trimming left V 1 base short and J 0 bases short, with 10 bases between. CDR3 length: 16 residues. Germline CDR1 reads SGHDN; CDR2 reads FVKESK. CDR3 nucleotides: TGTGCCAGCAGCCAAGGCATAGGGAGCTCCTACAATGAGCAGTTCTTC. Amino acids: CASSQGIGSSYNEQFF.

This chain connects TRBV25-1 to TRBJ1-2; the D gene is possibly TRBD1 (5 bases). The CDR3 is 11 amino acids. Looked up from germline, CDR1 is MGHDK and CDR2 is SYGVNS. Trimming cost V 4 bases and J 9 bases, with 9 bases left between them. The CDR3: CASSGGLRYTF. The CDR3 DNA is TGTGCCAGCAGTGGGGGACTGCGCTACACCTTC.